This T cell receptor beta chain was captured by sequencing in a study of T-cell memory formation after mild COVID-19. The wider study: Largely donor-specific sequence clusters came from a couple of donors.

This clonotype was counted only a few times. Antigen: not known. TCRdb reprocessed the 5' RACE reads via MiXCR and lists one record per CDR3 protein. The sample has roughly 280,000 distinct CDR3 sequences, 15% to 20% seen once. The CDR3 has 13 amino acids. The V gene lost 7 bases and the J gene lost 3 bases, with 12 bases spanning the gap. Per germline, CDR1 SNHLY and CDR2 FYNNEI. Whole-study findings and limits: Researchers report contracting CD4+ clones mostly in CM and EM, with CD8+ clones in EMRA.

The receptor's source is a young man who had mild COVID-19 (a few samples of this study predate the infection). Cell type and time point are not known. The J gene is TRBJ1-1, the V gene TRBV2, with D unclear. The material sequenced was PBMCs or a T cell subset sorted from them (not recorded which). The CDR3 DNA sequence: TGTGCCAGCAAACTATACAGTGACACTGAAGCTTTCTTT. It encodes CASKLYSDTEAFF.